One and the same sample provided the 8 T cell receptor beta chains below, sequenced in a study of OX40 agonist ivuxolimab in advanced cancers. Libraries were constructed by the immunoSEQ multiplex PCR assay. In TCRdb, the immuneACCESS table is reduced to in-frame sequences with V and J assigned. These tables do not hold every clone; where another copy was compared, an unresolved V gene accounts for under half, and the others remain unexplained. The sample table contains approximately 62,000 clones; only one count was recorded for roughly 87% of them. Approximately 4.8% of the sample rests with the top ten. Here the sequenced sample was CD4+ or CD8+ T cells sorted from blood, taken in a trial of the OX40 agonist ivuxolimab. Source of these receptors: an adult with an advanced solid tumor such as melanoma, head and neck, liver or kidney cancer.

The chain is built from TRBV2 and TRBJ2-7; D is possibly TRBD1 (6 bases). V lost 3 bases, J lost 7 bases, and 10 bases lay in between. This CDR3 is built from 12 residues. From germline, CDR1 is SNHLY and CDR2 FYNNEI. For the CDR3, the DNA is TGTGCCAGCAGTGACAGGGGTTCGGAGCAGTACTTC. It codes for CASSDRGSEQYF.

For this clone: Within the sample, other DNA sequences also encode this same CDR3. CDR3 DNA: TGTGCCAGCAGTTACACGGAAGAGACCCAGTACTTC. Protein: CASSYTEETQYF. J is TRBJ2-5 and V is TRBV6-6; D ambiguous. Germline loops: CDR1 MNHNY, CDR2 SVGAGI (reference sequence). V was shortened by 2 bases and J by 3 bases, with 4 bases between the two germline ends. The CDR3 is 12 amino acids.

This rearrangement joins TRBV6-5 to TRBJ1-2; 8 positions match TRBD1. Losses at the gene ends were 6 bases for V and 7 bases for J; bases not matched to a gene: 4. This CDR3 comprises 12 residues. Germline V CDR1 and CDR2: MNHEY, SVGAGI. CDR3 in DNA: TGTGCCAGCAGCGCAGGGACAGGTGGCTACACCTTC. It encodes CASSAGTGGYTF.

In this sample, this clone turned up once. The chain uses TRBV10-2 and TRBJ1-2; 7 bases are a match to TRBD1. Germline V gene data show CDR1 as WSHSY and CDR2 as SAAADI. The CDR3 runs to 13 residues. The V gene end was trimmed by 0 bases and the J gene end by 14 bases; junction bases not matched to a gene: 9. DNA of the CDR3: TGCGCCAGCAGTGAGTCTCCGGGACAGCAAATTACCTTC. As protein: CASSESPGQQITF.

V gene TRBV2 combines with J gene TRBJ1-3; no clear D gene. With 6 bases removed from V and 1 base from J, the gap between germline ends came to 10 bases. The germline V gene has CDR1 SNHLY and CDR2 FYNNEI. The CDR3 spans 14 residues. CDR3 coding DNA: TGTGCCAGCAGGCTCCGGACGTCTGGAAACACCATATATTTT. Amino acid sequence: CASRLRTSGNTIYF.

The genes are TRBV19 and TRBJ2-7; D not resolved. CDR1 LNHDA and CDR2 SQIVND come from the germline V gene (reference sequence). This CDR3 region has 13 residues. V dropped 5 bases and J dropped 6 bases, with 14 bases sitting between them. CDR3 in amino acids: CASSSRHLTEQYF. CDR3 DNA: TGTGCCAGTAGTTCCAGACATCTTACCGAGCAGTACTTC.

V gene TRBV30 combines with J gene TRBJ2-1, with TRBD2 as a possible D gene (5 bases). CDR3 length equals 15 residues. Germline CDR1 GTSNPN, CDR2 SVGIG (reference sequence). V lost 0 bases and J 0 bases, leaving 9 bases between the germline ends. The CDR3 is CAWSVTGSSYNEQFF. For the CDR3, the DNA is TGTGCCTGGAGTGTGACGGGATCCTCCTACAATGAGCAGTTCTTC.

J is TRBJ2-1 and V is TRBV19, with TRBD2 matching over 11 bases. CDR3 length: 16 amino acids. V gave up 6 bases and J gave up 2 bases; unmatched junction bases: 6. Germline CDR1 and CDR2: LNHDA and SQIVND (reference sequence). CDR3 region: CASRDMTSGAYNEQFF. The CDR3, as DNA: TGTGCCAGTAGGGACATGACTAGCGGGGCCTACAATGAGCAGTTCTTC.